This T cell receptor (beta chain) was captured by sequencing in a study of Ad26.COV2.S vaccination and SARS-CoV-2 variants. Study at large: Of the COV1001 trial arms, the Ad26.COV2.S arm included the donor.

Measured with immunoSEQ multiplex PCR; TCRdb has only the in-frame clones, and not every one. The sample holds 300,000 to 350,000 clones, 86% seen once. Described treatment: about 20 received Ad26.COV2.S at low or high dose, single or two shots; roughly 5 received placebo; per-sample allocation not given. The samples date from day 63 after the first vaccine or placebo injection. Wuhan-strain spike was delivered by a replication-incompetent Ad26 vector. Findings and limits, study-wide: Placebo recipients and vaccine recipients were similar in non-spike TCR breadth.

The CDR3 has 20 amino acids. CDR1 is LGHNA and CDR2 is YSLEER in the germline V gene. The junction had 13 bases not matched to a gene; V was cut back by 2 bases and J by 0 bases. Regarding this clone: Its antigen is unidentified.

The chain couples TRBV4-3 to TRBJ1-3; 10 bases are a match to TRBD1. Sequencing was performed on peripheral blood, taken in a trial of Ad26.COV2.S vaccine versus placebo. This clonotype was obtained from a person aged 18-60 years who received the Ad26.COV2.S COVID-19 vaccine or a placebo. CDR3 coding DNA: TGCGCCAGCAGCCAACTCCTGGGACAGGGGATTCTAAGCTCTGGAAACACCATATATTTT. It codes for CASSQLLGQGILSSGNTIYF.